The clone carrying this T cell receptor (beta chain) was counted a few times. Its antigen remains unknown. The sample belongs to a study of T cell responses to AZD1222 COVID-19 vaccine. Study-level findings and limits: The span of vaccine-associated CD4 TCRs extended across spike, with dominance at 160-218 and 743-854. Only six individuals given AZD1222 were seropositive at baseline. Reports say nearly half of spike-specific TCRs go after unmutated variant regions.

This CDR3 has 16 amino acids. Germline lookup yields CDR1 LGHDT and CDR2 YNNKEL (reference sequence). V shed 2 bases and J shed 0 bases, with 11 bases lying between them. Assay: immunoSEQ multiplex PCR; the TCRdb copy retains only in-frame clones and omits some. The sample lists some 180,000 clones; about 92% were seen once. The source material was peripheral blood, sampled on day 0 of AZD1222 vaccination. The sequence came from an adult in good health. The V call is TRBV3-1 (or the pseudogene TRBV3-2), the J call TRBJ1-3; D is uncertain. The CDR3 sequence is CASSQSRSISGNTIYF. CDR3 bases: TGTGCCAGCAGCCAATCGCGGAGTATCTCTGGAAACACCATATATTTT.